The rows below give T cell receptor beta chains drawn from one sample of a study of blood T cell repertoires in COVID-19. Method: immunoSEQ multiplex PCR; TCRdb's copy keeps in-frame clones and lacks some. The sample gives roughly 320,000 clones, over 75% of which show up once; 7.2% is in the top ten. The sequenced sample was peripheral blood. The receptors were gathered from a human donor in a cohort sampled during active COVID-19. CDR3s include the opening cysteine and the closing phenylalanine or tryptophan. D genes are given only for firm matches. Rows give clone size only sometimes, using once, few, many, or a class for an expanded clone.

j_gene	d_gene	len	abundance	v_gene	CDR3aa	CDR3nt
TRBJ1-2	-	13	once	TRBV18	CASSPLQNYGYTF	TGTGCCAGCTCACCACTTCAGAACTATGGCTACACCTTC
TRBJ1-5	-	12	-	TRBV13	CASSLGGQPQHF	TGTGCCAGCAGCTTGGGGGGGCAGCCCCAGCATTTT
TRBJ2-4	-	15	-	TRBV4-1	CASSLLQVAKNIQYF	TGCGCCAGCAGCCTCCTACAGGTAGCCAAAAACATTCAGTACTTC
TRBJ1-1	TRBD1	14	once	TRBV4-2	CASSHRDRGPEAFF	TGTGCCAGCAGCCACCGGGACAGGGGCCCTGAAGCTTTCTTT
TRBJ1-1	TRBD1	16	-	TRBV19	CASSAIIGTENTEAFF	TGTGCCAGTAGTGCCATCATCGGGACAGAAAACACTGAAGCTTTCTTT
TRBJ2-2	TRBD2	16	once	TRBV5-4	CASTLSGGASTGELFF	TGTGCCAGCACCCTAAGCGGGGGGGCGTCCACCGGGGAGCTGTTTTTT
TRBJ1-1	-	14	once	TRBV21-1	CASTPGQENTEAFF	TGTGCCAGCACTCCGGGACAGGAGAACACTGAAGCTTTCTTT
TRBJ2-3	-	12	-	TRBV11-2	CASSLLADTQYF	TGTGCCAGCAGCCTCCTAGCAGATACGCAGTATTTT
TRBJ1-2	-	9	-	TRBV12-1	CASSAGKTF	TGTGCCAGCAGCGCCGGGAAGACCTTC
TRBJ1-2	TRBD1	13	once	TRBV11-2	CASSLVQGTGYTF	TGTGCCAGCAGCTTAGTACAGGGGACGGGCTACACCTTC
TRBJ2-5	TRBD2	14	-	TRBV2	CASSERRGGETQYF	TGTGCCAGCAGTGAAAGACGCGGGGGAGAGACCCAGTACTTC
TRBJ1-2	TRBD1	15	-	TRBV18	CASSPTPGQGYGYTF	TGTGCCAGCTCACCCACGCCGGGACAGGGGTATGGCTACACCTTC
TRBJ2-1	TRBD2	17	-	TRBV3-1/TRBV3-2	CASSQVGAGGLIGEQFF	TGTGCCAGCAGCCAAGTTGGTGCGGGGGGCCTTATAGGAGAGCAGTTCTTC
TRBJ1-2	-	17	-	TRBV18	CATHTGGGSPANYGYTF	TGTGCCACCCACACAGGCGGGGGATCGCCCGCTAACTATGGCTACACCTTC
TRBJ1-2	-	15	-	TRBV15	CATSRVLQDSYGYTF	TGTGCCACCAGCCGAGTTTTACAGGATTCCTATGGCTACACCTTC
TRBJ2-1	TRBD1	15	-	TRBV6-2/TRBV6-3	CASSYGGQGNNEQFF	TGTGCCAGCAGTTACGGGGGACAGGGAAACAATGAGCAGTTCTTC
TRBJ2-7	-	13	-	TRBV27	CASSLGRRYEQYF	TGTGCCAGCAGTTTGGGCAGACGTTACGAGCAGTACTTC
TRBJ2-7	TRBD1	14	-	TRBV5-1	CASRRLDRGSEQYF	TGCGCCAGCAGGCGGTTGGACAGGGGATCCGAGCAGTACTTC
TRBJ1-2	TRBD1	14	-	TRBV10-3	CATAGMTGLNGYTF	TGTGCCACGGCAGGGATGACAGGGTTAAATGGCTACACCTTC
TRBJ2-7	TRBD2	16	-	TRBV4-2	CASSQEASGGAYEQYF	TGTGCCAGCAGCCAAGAAGCCAGCGGGGGGGCCTACGAGCAGTACTTC
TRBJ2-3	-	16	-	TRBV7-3	CASSLIGRGTGDTQYF	TGTGCCAGCAGCTTAATTGGCAGGGGGACTGGAGATACGCAGTATTTT
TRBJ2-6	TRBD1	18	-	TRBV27	CASSPPTGYYSGANVLTF	TGTGCCAGCAGTCCCCCGACAGGGTACTACTCTGGGGCCAACGTCCTGACTTTC
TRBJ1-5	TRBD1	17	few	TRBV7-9	CASSRTGGIRSNQPQHF	TGTGCCAGCAGTCGGACAGGGGGCATTAGGAGCAATCAGCCCCAGCATTTT
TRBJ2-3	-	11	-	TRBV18	CASSLTDTQYF	TGTGCCAGCTCCCTCACAGATACGCAGTATTTT